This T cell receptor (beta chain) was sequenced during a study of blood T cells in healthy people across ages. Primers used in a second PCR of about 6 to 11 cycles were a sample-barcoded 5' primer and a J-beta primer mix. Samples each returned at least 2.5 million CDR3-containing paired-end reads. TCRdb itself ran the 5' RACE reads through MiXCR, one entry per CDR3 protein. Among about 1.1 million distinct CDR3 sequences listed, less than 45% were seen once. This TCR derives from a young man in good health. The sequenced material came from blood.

CDR3 protein: CSVAEGSVNEKLFF. DNA of the CDR3: TGCAGTGTGGCCGAGGGTAGTGTTAATGAAAAACTGTTTTTT. This chain connects TRBV20-1 to TRBJ1-4; no definite D call. CDR3 length equals 14 residues. CDR1 and CDR2 from the germline V gene are DFQATT and SNEGSKA (reference sequence). V was cut by 7 bases and J by 4 bases, with 16 bases left in between.